This T cell receptor beta chain originates from a study of T cells after yellow fever vaccination (dated by TCRdb to the late 2010s). About the full investigation: The SMART-Seq v4 Ultra Low Input RNA kit was used to prepare libraries from fractions with low cell numbers. Bulk PBMC replicates and cell subsets were isolated from blood drawn at multiple timepoints before and after both primary and secondary immunization. Two healthy male donors, one aged 18 to 30 and one aged 30 to 40 years, made up the cohort. To follow T-cell clones before and after primary and booster YFV17D yellow fever vaccination, bulk TCR alpha and beta repertoires were sequenced over time.

V loses 2 bases of germline sequence and J loses 5 bases, and the interval between the two ends is 16 bases. From the cysteine up to the valine, the CDR3 has a length of 15 residues. Left in the record is the CDR3 DNA by itself, 45 bases read in frame from the first base. CDR1 and CDR2, per the germline V gene, are LGHNA and YSLEER. These reads were obtained on an Illumina NovaSeq 6000. TCR cDNA was made using 5'RACE template switching, a step that added a universal primer site and unique molecular identifiers. Priming of cDNA synthesis was performed from both the TCR alpha and TCR beta constant segments. Library amplification used two PCR steps, and the second PCR step added sample barcodes and sequencing adapters. Sequencing of the libraries was done on either Illumina HiSeq 2500 (2x100 bp) or NovaSeq (2x150 bp). Under the source paper's analysis protocol: Demultiplexing of reads and collapsing into UMI consensus sequences were performed with MIGEC, and V(D)J alignment was carried out with MiXCR. Clonotypes responding to the vaccine were identified with edgeR on replicate PBMC samples, with the criteria of FDR below 0.01 and a log2 fold change above 5 up to day 15. Bulk clonotypes were assigned CD4 or CD8 identity according to which sequenced CD4 or CD8 repertoire held them at higher abundance. Using fastp trimming at Q25 and MiXCR clonotype assembly, TCRdb reanalyzed the public sequencing data and kept in-frame beta chains. Each entry is one CDR3 protein sequence, shown with its most common DNA and genes. TCRdb's processing, not the study's, gives the V and J calls here. Within this sample are about 170,000 distinct CDR3 sequences, with about 11% of them counted one time only. Around 34% of the sample rests with the top ten.

What this sample's treatment or condition label stands for: live attenuated yellow fever vaccine strain. A standard Ficoll-Paque protocol was used to isolate PBMCs from peripheral blood. Dynabeads CD4 and CD8 positive selection kits were used to isolate CD4 and CD8 T-cell fractions. RNA was extracted with TriZol from bulk PBMCs, CD4 and CD8 fractions, and dextramer-positive and dextramer-negative fractions. Overall results and qualifications from the work: A small share of clonotypes occurred in both CD4 and CD8 compartments, likely arising from convergent recombination. Because abundant contaminating clonotypes from the bulk population could be contained in FACS-sorted repertoires, computational filtering was required. Only two donors were included in the study, so the extent to which the findings can be generalized is limited. Most clones expanded after primary vaccination (around 97% of CD4 and over 80% of CD8) were re-detected after the booster, suggesting that broad memory maintenance occurred. The secondary T-cell response was weaker than the primary response but faster, peaking on day 5 instead of day 15.

This clonotype has a count of ten or more. Its antigen is not yet known. No qualities accompany the bases; no much larger clone lies one base away. Recombination joined TRBV4-3 with TRBJ2-7, with no reliable assignment of the D segment. Sequenced material: CD8+ T cells sorted from PBMCs, taken 15 days after the yellow fever booster vaccination. This TCR was sampled from a young man who received the YFV17D yellow fever vaccine. The bases are TGCGCCAGCAGCCAACCCGAGGTGGCGTTCCACGAGCAGTACGTC. It encodes CASSQPEVAFHEQYV.